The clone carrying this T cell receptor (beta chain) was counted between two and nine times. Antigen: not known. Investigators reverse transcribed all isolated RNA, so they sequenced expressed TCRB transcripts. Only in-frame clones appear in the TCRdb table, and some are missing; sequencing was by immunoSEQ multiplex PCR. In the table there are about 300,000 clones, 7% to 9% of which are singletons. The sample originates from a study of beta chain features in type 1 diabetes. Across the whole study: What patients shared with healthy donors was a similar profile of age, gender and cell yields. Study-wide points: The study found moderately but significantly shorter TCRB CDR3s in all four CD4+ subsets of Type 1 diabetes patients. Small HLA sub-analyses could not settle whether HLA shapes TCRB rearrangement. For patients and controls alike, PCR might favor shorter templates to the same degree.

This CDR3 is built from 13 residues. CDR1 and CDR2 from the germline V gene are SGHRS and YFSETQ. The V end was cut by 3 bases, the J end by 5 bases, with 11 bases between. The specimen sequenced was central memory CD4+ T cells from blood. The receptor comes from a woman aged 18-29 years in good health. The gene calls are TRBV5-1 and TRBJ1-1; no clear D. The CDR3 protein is CASSSSDVTEAFF. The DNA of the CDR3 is TGCGCCAGCAGCTCTTCGGACGTGACTGAAGCTTTCTTT.